The entry below gives a single T cell receptor beta chain sequence along with its context. Method: immunoSEQ multiplex PCR; TCRdb's copy keeps in-frame clones and lacks some. The sample has more than 65,000 clones; around 96% are singletons. The germline V gene has CDR1 LNHDA and CDR2 SQIVND (reference sequence). V was clipped by 5 bases and J by 1 base; unmatched bases: 4. The CDR3 has 15 amino acids. The data are from a study of technical replicates of blood from several donors. The TCR was taken from a human donor in good health. The chain recombines TRBV19 with TRBJ2-3; TRBD2 agrees at 9 bases. Sequences were obtained from T cells isolated from PBMCs. The CDR3 sequence is CASSPLAGGTDTQYF. In DNA form, the CDR3 reads TGTGCCAGTAGTCCCTTAGCGGGAGGCACAGATACGCAGTATTTT.